The source of this T cell receptor beta chain is a study of cytomegalovirus exposure and HLA in healthy donors. Findings and caveats of the study: Later genetic work tied a missense DCLRE1C variant to beta-chain V and J trimming. Per published reports, the classifier diagnosed cytomegalovirus status with high specificity and sensitivity.

Worth noting for this clone: No antigen is known for it.

V was trimmed by 1 base and J by 1 base, leaving 5 bases between them. This CDR3 has 13 residues. From germline, CDR1 is SGHRS and CDR2 YFSETQ. PCR primers comprised 60 Vbeta and 13 Jbeta primers. The method was immunoSEQ multiplex PCR; TCRdb's version includes in-frame clones alone and lacks a portion of them. The sample carries under 200,000 clones, around 78% recorded once. The clonotype comes from a female donor in good health and CMV-seronegative. This chain uses TRBV5-1 with TRBJ2-5; D uncertain. The sample was PBMCs. The DNA for the CDR3 is TGCGCCAGCAGCTTGCCCGGCCAAGAGACCCAGTACTTC. Amino acids: CASSLPGQETQYF.